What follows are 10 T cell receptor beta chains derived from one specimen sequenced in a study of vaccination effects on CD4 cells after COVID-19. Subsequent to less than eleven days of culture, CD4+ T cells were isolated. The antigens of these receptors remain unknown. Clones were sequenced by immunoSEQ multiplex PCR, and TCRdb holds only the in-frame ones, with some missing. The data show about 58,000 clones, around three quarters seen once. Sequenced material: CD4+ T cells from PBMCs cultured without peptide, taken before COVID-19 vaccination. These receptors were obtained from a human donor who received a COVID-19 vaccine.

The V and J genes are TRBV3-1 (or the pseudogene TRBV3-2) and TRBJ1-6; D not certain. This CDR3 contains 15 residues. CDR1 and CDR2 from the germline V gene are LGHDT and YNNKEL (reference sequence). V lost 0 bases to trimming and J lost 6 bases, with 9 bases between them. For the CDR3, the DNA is TGTGCCAGCAGCCAAGATCCAGGATCTAATTCACCCCTCCACTTT. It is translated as CASSQDPGSNSPLHF.

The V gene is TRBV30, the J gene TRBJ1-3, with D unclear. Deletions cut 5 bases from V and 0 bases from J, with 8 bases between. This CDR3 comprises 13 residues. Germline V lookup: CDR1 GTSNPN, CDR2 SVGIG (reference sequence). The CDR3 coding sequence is TGTGCCTGGCGTTTAGGCTCTGGAAACACCATATATTTT. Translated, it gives CAWRLGSGNTIYF.

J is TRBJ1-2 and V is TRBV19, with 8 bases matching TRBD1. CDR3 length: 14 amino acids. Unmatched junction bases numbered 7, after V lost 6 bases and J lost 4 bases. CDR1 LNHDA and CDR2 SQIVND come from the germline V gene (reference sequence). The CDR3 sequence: CASSSGGPPYGYTF. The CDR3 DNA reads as TGTGCCAGTAGCTCAGGGGGCCCCCCCTATGGCTACACCTTC.

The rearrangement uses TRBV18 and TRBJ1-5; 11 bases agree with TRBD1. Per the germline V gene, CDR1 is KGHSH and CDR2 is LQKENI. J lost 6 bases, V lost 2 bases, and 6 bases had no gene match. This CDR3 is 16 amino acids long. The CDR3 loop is CASSPLAGQGGQPQHF. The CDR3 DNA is TGTGCCAGCTCACCATTAGCGGGACAGGGGGGTCAGCCCCAGCATTTT.

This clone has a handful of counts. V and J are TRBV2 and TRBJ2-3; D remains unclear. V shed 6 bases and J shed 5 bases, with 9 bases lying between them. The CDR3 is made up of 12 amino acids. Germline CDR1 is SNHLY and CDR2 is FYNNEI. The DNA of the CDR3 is TGTGCCAGCAGGGGGTCCCGAGATACGCAGTATTTT. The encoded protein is CASRGSRDTQYF.

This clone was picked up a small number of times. The CDR3 DNA sequence: TGTGCCAGCAGTCCCGGGGTAGCAGGAAACACCATATATTTT. The encoded protein is CASSPGVAGNTIYF. The chain links TRBV6-5 to TRBJ1-3; D not resolved. V was cut by 5 bases and J by 4 bases, with 12 bases left in between. This CDR3 has 14 amino acids. Germline lookup yields CDR1 MNHEY and CDR2 SVGAGI.

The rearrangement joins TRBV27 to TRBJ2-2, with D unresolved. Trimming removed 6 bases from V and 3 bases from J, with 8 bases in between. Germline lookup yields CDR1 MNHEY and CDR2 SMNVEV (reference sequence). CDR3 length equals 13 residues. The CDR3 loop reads CASSQEYTGELFF. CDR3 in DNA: TGTGCCAGCAGCCAGGAATACACCGGGGAGCTGTTTTTT.

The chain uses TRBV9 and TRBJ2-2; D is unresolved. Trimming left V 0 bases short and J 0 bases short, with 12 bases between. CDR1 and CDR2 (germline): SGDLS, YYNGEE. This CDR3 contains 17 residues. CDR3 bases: TGTGCCAGCAGCGTAGAGGTGTACACCGCGAACACCGGGGAGCTGTTTTTT. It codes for CASSVEVYTANTGELFF. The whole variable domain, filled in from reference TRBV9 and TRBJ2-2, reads DSGVTQTPKHLITATGQRVTLRCSPRSGDLSVYWYQQSLDQGLQFLIQYYNGEERAKGNILERFSAQQFPDLHSELNLSSLELGDSALYFCASSVEVYTANTGELFFGEGSRLTVL.

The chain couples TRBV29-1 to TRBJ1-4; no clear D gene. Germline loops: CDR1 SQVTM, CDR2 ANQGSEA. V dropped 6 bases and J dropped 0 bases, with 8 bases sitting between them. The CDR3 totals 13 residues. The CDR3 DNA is TGCAGCGTATCCAGCGCAACTAATGAAAAACTGTTTTTT. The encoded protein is CSVSSATNEKLFF.

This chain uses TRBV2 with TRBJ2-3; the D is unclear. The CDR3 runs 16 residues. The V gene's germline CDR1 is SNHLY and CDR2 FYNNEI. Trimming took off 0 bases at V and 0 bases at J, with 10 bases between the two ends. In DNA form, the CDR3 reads TGTGCCAGCAGTGAAGCAGGAGACCCGAGCACAGATACGCAGTATTTT. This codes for CASSEAGDPSTDTQYF.